This TCR beta chain was found in a study of T cells in localized non-small cell lung cancer. CDR3 length: 15 amino acids. From germline, CDR1 is LGHNT and CDR2 FRNRAP. Trimming shortened V by 2 bases and J by 5 bases, and 13 bases separated the two germline ends. The table came from immunoSEQ multiplex PCR; TCRdb's copy has only in-frame clones and leaves some out. Found here are 35,000 to 50,000 clones, approximately 86% of them singletons; the top ten hold 5% to 8%. This clonotype originated in a man aged 35 to 69 with stage I lung adenocarcinoma. The specimen comprised peripheral blood, sampled before any cancer treatment. The V gene is TRBV12-5, the J gene TRBJ2-1; D possibly matches TRBD1 or TRBD2 (5 bases each). CDR3 protein: CASGLKGLGDNEQFF. CDR3 in DNA: TGTGCTAGTGGTTTGAAAGGGCTGGGGGACAATGAGCAGTTCTTC.